This T cell receptor beta chain originates from a study of cytomegalovirus exposure and HLA in healthy donors. The PCR contained 60 Vbeta and 13 Jbeta primers. Original methodology: A later analysis counted roughly 74 million unique TCR beta chains, about 11 million shared. TCRdb's copy holds only in-frame clones and misses some; the assay was immunoSEQ multiplex PCR. V, J and clone size were drawn from that table, and D and trimming were deduced from the DNA. This table has roughly 160,000 clones, approximately 79% appearing once. Germline V lookup: CDR1 SGDLS, CDR2 YYNGEE. The CDR3 has 13 residues. Trimming stripped 3 bases from V and 8 bases from J, with 9 bases between. In regard to this clone: Its antigen remains unidentified.

Whole-study findings and limits: The authors later found HLA-associated TCR beta chains more clonally expanded than equally common others.

The specimen was PBMCs. The V call is TRBV9, the J call TRBJ1-6; D gene uncertain. The TCR was taken from a man in his 60s in good health and CMV-seronegative. CDR3 sequence (DNA): TGTGCCAGCAGCGACCTACCCGATTCACCCCTCCACTTT. The encoded protein is CASSDLPDSPLHF.